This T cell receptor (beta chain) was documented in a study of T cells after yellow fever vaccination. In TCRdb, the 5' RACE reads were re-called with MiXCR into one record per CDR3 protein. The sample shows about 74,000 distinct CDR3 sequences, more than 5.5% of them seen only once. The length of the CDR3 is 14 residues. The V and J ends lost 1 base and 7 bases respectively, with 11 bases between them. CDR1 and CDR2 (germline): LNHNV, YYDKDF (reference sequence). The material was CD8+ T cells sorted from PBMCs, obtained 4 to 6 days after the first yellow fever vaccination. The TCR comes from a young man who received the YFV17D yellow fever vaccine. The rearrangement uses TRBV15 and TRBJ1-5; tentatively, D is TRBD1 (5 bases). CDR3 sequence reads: CATSRAGGEQPQHF. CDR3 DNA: TGTGCCACCAGCAGAGCGGGAGGGGAGCAGCCCCAGCATTTT.